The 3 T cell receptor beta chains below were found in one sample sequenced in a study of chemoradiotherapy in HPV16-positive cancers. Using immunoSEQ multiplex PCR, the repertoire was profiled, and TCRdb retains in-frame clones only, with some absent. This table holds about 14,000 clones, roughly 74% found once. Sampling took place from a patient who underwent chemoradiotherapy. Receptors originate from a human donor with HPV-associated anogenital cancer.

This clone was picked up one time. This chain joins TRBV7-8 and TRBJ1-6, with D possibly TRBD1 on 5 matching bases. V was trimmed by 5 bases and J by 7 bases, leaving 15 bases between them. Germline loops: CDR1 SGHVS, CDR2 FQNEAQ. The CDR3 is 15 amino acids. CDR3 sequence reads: CASSDPGRLNSPLHF. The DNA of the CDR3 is TGTGCCAGCAGCGACCCGGGACGGTTAAATTCACCCCTCCACTTT.

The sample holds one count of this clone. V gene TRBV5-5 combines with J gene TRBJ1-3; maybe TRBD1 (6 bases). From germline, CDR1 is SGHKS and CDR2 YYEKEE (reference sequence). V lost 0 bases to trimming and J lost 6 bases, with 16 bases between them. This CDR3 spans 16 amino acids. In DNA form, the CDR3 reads TGTGCCAGCAGCTTGGCCTGGGCAGGGGTGGCAAACACCATATATTTT. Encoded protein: CASSLAWAGVANTIYF.

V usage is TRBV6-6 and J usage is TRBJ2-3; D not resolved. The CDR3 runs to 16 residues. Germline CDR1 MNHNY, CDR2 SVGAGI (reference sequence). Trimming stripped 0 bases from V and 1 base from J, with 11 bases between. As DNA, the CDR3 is TGTGCCAGCAGTTACTCGGGCGGAGAGGGCACAGATACGCAGTATTTT. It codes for CASSYSGGEGTDTQYF.